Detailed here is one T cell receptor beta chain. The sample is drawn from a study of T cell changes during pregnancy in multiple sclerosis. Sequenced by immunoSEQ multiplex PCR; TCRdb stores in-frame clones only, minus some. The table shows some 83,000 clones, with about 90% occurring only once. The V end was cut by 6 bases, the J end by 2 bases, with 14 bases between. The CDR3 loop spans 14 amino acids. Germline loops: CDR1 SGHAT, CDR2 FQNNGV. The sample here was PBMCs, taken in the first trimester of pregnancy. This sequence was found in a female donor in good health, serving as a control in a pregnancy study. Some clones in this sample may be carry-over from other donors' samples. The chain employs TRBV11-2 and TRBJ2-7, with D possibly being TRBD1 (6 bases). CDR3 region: CASSLSGTPYEQYF. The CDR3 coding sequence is TGTGCCAGCAGTCTATCCGGGACACCCTACGAGCAGTACTTC.